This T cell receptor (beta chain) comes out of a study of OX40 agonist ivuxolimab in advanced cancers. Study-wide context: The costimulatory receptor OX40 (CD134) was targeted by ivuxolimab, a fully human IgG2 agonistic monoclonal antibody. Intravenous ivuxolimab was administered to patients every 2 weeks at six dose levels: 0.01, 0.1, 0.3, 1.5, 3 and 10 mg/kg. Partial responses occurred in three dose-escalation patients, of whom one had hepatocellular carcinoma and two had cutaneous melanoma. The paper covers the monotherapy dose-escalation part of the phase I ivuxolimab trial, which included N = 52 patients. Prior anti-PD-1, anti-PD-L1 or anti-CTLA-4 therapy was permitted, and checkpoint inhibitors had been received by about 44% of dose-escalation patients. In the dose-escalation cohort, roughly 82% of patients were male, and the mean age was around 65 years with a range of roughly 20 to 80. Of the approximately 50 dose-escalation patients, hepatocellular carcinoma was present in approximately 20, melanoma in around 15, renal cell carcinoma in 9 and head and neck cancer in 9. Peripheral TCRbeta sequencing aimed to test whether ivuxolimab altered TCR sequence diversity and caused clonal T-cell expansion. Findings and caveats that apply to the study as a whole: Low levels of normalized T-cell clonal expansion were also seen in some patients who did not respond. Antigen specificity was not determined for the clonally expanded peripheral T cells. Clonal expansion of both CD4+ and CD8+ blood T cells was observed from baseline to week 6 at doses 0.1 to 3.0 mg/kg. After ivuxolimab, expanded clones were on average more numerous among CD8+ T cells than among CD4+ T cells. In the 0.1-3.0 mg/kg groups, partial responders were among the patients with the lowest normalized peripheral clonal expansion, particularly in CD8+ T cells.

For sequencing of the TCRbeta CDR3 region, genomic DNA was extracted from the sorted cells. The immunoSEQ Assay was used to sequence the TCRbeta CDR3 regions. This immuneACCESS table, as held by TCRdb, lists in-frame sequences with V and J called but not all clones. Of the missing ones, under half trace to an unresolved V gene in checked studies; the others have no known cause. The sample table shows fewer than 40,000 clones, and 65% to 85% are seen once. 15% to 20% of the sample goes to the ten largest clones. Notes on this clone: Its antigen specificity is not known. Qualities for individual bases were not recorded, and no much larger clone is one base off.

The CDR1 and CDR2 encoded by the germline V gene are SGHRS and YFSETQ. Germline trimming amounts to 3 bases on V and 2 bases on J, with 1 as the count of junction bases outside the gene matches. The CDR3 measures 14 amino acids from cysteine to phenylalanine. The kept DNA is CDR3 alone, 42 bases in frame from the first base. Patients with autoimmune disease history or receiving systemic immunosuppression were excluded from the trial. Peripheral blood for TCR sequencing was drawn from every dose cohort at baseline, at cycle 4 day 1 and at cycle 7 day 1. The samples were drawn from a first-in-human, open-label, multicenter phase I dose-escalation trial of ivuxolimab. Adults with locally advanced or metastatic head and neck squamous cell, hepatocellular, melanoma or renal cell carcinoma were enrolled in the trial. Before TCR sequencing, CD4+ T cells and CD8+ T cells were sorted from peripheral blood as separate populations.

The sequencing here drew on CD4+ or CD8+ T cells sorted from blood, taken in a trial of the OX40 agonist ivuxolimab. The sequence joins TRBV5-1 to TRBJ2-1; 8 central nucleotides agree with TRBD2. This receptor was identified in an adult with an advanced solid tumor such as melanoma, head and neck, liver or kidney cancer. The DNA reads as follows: TGCGCCAGCAGCTCTAGCGGGCCCTACAATGAGCAGTTCTTC. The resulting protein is CASSSSGPYNEQFF. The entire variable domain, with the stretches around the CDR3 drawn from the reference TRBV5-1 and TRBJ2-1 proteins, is KAGVTQTPRYLIKTRGQQVTLSCSPISGHRSVSWYQQTPGQGLQFLFEYFSETQRNKGNFPGRFSGRQFSNSRSEMNVSTLELGDSALYLCASSSSGPYNEQFFGPGTRLTVL.